This entry concerns a single TCR beta chain. This clone's antigen is unknown. Base qualities are not at hand, and no much larger clone is one base apart. TCR beta libraries were generated from genomic DNA with the immunoSEQ kit, following the manufacturer's recommendations. Library preparation used a first multiplex PCR with proprietary primers, then a second PCR adding unique barcodes, with bead cleanups after each round. Each sample batch included a kit-provided positive control reaction and a negative control reaction. The final libraries were assessed on an Agilent 4200 TapeStation D1000 ScreenTape, pooled by volume, and quantified by qPCR. An Illumina NextSeq500 fitted with a MidOutput 150-cycle cartridge performed the sequencing, running 156 Read1 cycles and 15 Index1 cycles with the kit's custom primers. The pooled library was loaded at 1.0 pM, and around 22% PhiX control was spiked in. In the original analysis: Vendor-processed data were analyzed in R, and a clonotype was defined as all T cells sharing the same CDR3 nucleotide sequence. In the clone abundance analyses, frequencies in each sample were normalized to that sample's 10,000 most abundant clones. Before analysis, public T cell clones were removed, and these numbered fewer than six per sample on average. A difference in abundance of at least 32-fold between compartments was used to define tumor-enriched and baseline blood-enriched clonotypes. Clonotypes expanded or contracted between blood time points were identified with a beta-binomial differential abundance model. The Baroni-Urbani and Buser coefficient was used to measure tumor-blood repertoire similarity, and groups were compared with two-tailed Wilcoxon tests in R. As stored in TCRdb, this immuneACCESS dataset retains in-frame rearrangements with V and J assigned. A fraction of the clones does not appear; measured against another copy, unresolved V genes explain less than half of the discrepancy, and the remainder lacks a known reason. The V and J calls and the clone size are those of that table, but D and trimming were determined from the DNA. In this sample the table shows under 65,000 clones, 65% to 85% of which occur a single time. The ten largest clones capture roughly 7.2% of the sample.

After removal of 6 bases from V and 2 bases from J, the junction retains 4 bases not matched to a gene. Inclusive of the bounding cysteine and phenylalanine, the CDR3 is 15 residues long. The CDR3 DNA has 45 bases and is translated from base 1. CDR1 and CDR2 (SSHAT, FNYEAQ) derive from the germline V gene (reference sequence). The data stem from a study of radiation and T cells in renal cell carcinoma (dated by TCRdb to the early 2020s). Regarding the study in general: Samples were obtained from a clinical trial, in which 15 Gy stereotactic body radiation therapy was delivered to primary renal cell carcinomas and nephrectomy was performed 4 weeks later. In total, some 50 samples, comprising around 26 tumors and some 27 peripheral blood samples, were subjected to TCR beta sequencing. In the approximately 49 samples combined, several million unique CDR3 nucleotide sequences were found, encoding 2 million to 3 million unique CDR3 amino acid sequences. What the authors observed across the whole study: No pretreatment tumor biopsies were available, so the baseline intratumoral presence of clonotypes could not be determined. Dynamics of the blood repertoire were not tracked past 4 weeks after treatment. Top tumor clonotypes rose in blood from baseline to 2 weeks post-radiation, then contracted by 4 weeks, suggesting transient expansion of tumor-resident clones. Effects of radiation dose or scheduling on the TCR repertoire could not be addressed with the single-armed trial design.

The time point label here, explained by the study, means: baseline pretreatment blood. This specimen's treatment or condition label, per the study, means: 15 Gy SBRT to primary tumor, nephrectomy 4 weeks later. To track tumor-enriched clonotypes, serial peripheral blood was sampled from radiation-treated patients at baseline and at 2 weeks and 4 weeks after SBRT. Every patient had renal cell carcinoma of clear cell pathology. The QIAamp DNA Blood Mini Kit (Qiagen) was used to prepare genomic DNA for TCR sequencing. Only samples passing all quality control checks were included in the analyses. The source was blood, collected from a patient whose treatment included radiotherapy and nephrectomy. The receptor was isolated from a man aged 55-75 years with renal cell carcinoma. Here the chain combines TRBV7-7 and TRBJ2-2, with 9 bases in between that match TRBD1. Here the CDR3 is given as CASSLQGANTGELFF. The base sequence is TGTGCCAGCAGTTTACAGGGGGCCAACACCGGGGAGCTGTTTTTT.